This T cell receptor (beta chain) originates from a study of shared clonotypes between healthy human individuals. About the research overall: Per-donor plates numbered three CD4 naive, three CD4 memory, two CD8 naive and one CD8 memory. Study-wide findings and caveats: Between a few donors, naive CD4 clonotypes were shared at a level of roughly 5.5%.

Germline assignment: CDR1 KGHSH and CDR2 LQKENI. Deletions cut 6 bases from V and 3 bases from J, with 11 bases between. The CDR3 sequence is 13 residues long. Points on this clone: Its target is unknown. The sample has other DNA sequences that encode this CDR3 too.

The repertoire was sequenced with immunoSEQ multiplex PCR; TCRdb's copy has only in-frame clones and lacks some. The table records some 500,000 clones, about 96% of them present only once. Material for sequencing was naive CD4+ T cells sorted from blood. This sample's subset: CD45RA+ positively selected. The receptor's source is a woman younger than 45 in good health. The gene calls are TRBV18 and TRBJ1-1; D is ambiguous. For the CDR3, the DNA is TGTGCCAGCTCCCGAGGACGGGACACTGAAGCTTTCTTT. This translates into CASSRGRDTEAFF.